Shown below are 21 T cell receptor beta chains from a single sample sequenced in a study of shared clonotypes between healthy human individuals. Clones were sequenced by immunoSEQ multiplex PCR, and TCRdb holds only the in-frame ones, with some missing. In the table there are about 480,000 clones, around 79% of which are singletons. The sequenced material came from PBMCs. The receptors were sampled from a woman in her 40s in good health. Some clones in this sample may be carry-over from other donors' samples.

This chain joins TRBV6-1 and TRBJ2-7; D is ambiguous. The CDR3 covers 14 residues. V was clipped by 6 bases and J by 3 bases, with 15 bases between them. Germline V gene sequence: CDR1 MNHNS, CDR2 SASEGT. The CDR3 DNA is TGTGCCAGCAGCAAGGGAATGCTTGGCTACGAGCAGTACTTC. Its protein product is CASSKGMLGYEQYF.

The chain recombines TRBV15 with TRBJ1-1; no firm D call. The CDR3 runs to 15 residues. V shed 0 bases and J shed 1 base, with 9 bases lying between them. CDR1 is LNHNV and CDR2 is YYDKDF in the germline V gene (reference sequence). The CDR3 nucleotides are TGTGCCACCAGCAGAGATATCAGAGCGAACACTGAAGCTTTCTTT. Encoded protein: CATSRDIRANTEAFF. The full variable domain, its missing parts supplied by reference TRBV15 and TRBJ1-1, is DAMVIQNPRYQVTQFGKPVTLSCSQTLNHNVMYWYQQKSSQAPKLLFHYYDKDFNNEADTPDNFQSRRPNTSFCFLDIRSPGLGDTAMYLCATSRDIRANTEAFFGQGTRLTVV.

The V call is TRBV5-4, the J call TRBJ2-7; tentatively, D is TRBD2 (5 bases). Deletions cut 5 bases from V and 5 bases from J, with 14 bases between. The CDR3 runs 13 residues. CDR1 and CDR2 from the germline V gene are SGHNT and YYREEE (reference sequence). The CDR3 region has the DNA TGTGCCAGCAGAAGGGCCGGCGGGCACGAGCAGTACTTC. The encoded protein is CASRRAGGHEQYF.

This chain uses TRBV7-9 with TRBJ2-7; D might be TRBD2 (7 bases). CDR3 length: 14 amino acids. Between the trimmed V and J ends, which lost 3 bases and 6 bases, there was a span of 15 bases. Germline V gene lookup returns CDR1 SEHNR and CDR2 FQNEAQ (reference sequence). The CDR3 loop reads CASSFAGGPGEQYF. The CDR3 DNA reads as TGTGCCAGCAGCTTCGCCGGGGGGCCAGGCGAGCAGTACTTC.

The V and J genes are TRBV7-8 and TRBJ1-4; no reliable D call. The germline gives CDR1 SGHVS, CDR2 FQNEAQ. Trimming left V 1 base short and J 8 bases short, with 11 bases between. This CDR3 has 14 amino acids. Written as DNA, the CDR3 is TGTGCCAGCAGCTTAGGCGGTATGGGGGAAAAACTGTTTTTT. Translating it yields CASSLGGMGEKLFF.

The genes are TRBV11-1 and TRBJ1-6, with 7 bases aligning to TRBD1. The CDR3 has 12 amino acids. Losses at the gene ends were 6 bases for V and 12 bases for J; bases not matched to a gene: 5. The V gene's germline CDR1 is SGHAT and CDR2 FQDESV (reference sequence). The CDR3 sequence: CASRRGRGPLHF. Written as DNA, the CDR3 is TGTGCCAGCAGGAGGGGGCGAGGACCCCTCCACTTT.

The rearrangement uses TRBV4-2 and TRBJ1-5, with 7 nucleotides matching TRBD1. CDR1 and CDR2 (germline): LGHNA, YNFKEQ. CDR3 length equals 17 residues. V lost 2 bases to trimming and J lost 5 bases; unmatched junction nucleotides: 12. The CDR3 loop is CASSQSTGIRSHQPQHF. DNA of the CDR3: TGTGCCAGCAGCCAATCGACAGGGATAAGATCCCATCAGCCCCAGCATTTT.

This chain links TRBV5-1 with TRBJ2-3; no clear D. Between the trimmed V and J ends, which lost 4 bases and 2 bases, there was a span of 5 bases. Looked up from germline, CDR1 is SGHRS and CDR2 is YFSETQ. There are 12 residues in the CDR3. The CDR3 DNA reads as TGCGCCAGCAGCCCCCCCACAGATACGCAGTATTTT. Encoded protein: CASSPPTDTQYF.

The chain combines TRBV15 with TRBJ2-1, with D tentatively TRBD2 (6 bases). CDR1 is LNHNV, CDR2 YYDKDF, per germline (reference sequence). The CDR3 length is 14 residues. V lost 11 bases to trimming and J lost 0 bases, with 14 bases between them. CDR3 region: CASGAFSSYNEQFF. The CDR3 coding sequence is TGTGCCTCGGGAGCCTTTAGCTCCTACAATGAGCAGTTCTTC.

This chain links TRBV7-9 with TRBJ2-1, with D hard to call. Germline lookup yields CDR1 SEHNR and CDR2 FQNEAQ (reference sequence). CDR3 length equals 16 residues. Trimming cost V 6 bases and J 6 bases, with 21 bases left between them. The CDR3 here is CASRTSRNVIFNEQFF. The DNA for the CDR3 is TGTGCCAGCAGGACCTCTAGAAATGTCATCTTCAATGAGCAGTTCTTC.

This chain joins TRBV27 and TRBJ2-1; D may be TRBD2 (5 bases). The germline V gene has CDR1 MNHEY and CDR2 SMNVEV (reference sequence). This CDR3 comprises 13 residues. Trimming left V 5 bases short and J 7 bases short, with 12 bases between. CDR3 in DNA: TGTGCCAGCAGTCCTTTTGGGGAGAATGAGCAGTTCTTC. Its protein is CASSPFGENEQFF.

The chain joins TRBV7-2 to TRBJ2-7, with 11 bases lining up with TRBD2. The CDR3 is made up of 15 amino acids. J gave up 2 bases and V 1 base, and 1 base lay outside the gene matches. CDR1 is SGHTA, CDR2 FQGNSA, per germline. The CDR3 region is CASSLGGLAAYEQYF. The CDR3 nucleotides read TGTGCCAGCAGCTTAGGGGGACTAGCGGCCTACGAGCAGTACTTC.

In DNA, the CDR3 is TGTGCCAGCAGTCCGACTCCGAGCTCCTACAATGAGCAGTTCTTC. It codes for CASSPTPSSYNEQFF. The chain employs TRBV2 and TRBJ2-1; no firm D call. The CDR3 covers 15 residues. Germline loops: CDR1 SNHLY, CDR2 FYNNEI. The V end was cut by 5 bases, the J end by 0 bases, with 11 bases between.

This clone has a handful of counts. The rearrangement uses TRBV20-1 and TRBJ1-1; D gene uncertain. The CDR3 has 11 residues. Trimming stripped 3 bases from V and 12 bases from J, with 14 bases between. Germline-derived CDR1 and CDR2 are DFQATT and SNEGSKA (reference sequence). CDR3 amino acids: CSARTDGSSFF. DNA for the CDR3: TGCAGTGCTAGGACGGACGGTTCGTCTTTCTTT.

This chain links TRBV6-6 with TRBJ1-1; D perhaps matches TRBD1 (5 bases). Germline CDR1 reads MNHNY; CDR2 reads SVGAGI (reference sequence). Trimming took 7 bases from V and 3 from J, leaving 15 bases between them. The CDR3 sequence is 14 residues long. In DNA, the CDR3 is TGTGCCAGCAACCCGGGGGGTGTGGACACTGAAGCTTTCTTT. Encoded protein: CASNPGGVDTEAFF.

This clone was counted only a few times. The V and J genes are TRBV18 and TRBJ1-1; TRBD1 might be the D (6 bases). Deletions cut 3 bases from V and 7 bases from J, with 15 bases between. The CDR3 is 14 amino acids. Germline values: CDR1 KGHSH, CDR2 LQKENI. The CDR3 DNA is TGTGCCAGCTCACCTACAGGGTCGTGGGATGAAGCTTTCTTT. It is translated as CASSPTGSWDEAFF. The variable domain in full, with the rest retrieved from reference TRBV18 and TRBJ1-1, is NAGVMQNPRHLVRRRGQEARLRCSPMKGHSHVYWYRQLPEEGLKFMVYLQKENIIDESGMPKERFSAEFPKEGPSILRIQQVVRGDSAAYFCASSPTGSWDEAFFGQGTRLTVV.

Worth noting for this clone: Different DNA sequences within this sample yield the same CDR3. J is TRBJ2-3 and V is TRBV20-1; D not certain. The V gene lost 4 bases and the J gene lost 6 bases, with 8 bases spanning the gap. The germline gives CDR1 DFQATT, CDR2 SNEGSKA (reference sequence). CDR3 size: 11 residues. The CDR3 is CSATLVDTQYF. The CDR3 bases are TGCAGTGCTACGCTAGTGGATACGCAGTATTTT.

The rearrangement uses TRBV19 and TRBJ2-1; D is undetermined. The CDR3 has 16 residues. Trimming left V 0 bases short and J 9 bases short, with 18 bases between. CDR1 LNHDA and CDR2 SQIVND come from the germline V gene (reference sequence). The DNA for the CDR3 is TGTGCCAGTAGTATAGATTGGGTGGGCTCCAACGGTGAGCAGTTCTTC. Amino acids: CASSIDWVGSNGEQFF.

The V and J genes are TRBV7-3 and TRBJ1-2; TRBD1 matches 12 bases. Germline V lookup: CDR1 SGHTA, CDR2 FQGTGA. Germline trimming cut 2 bases from V and 6 bases from J; bases unmatched to any gene: 7. This CDR3 contains 16 residues. CDR3 nucleotides: TGTGCCAGCAGCTTAGGAGGGACAGGGGGCCGTGATGGCTACACCTTC. Translation: CASSLGGTGGRDGYTF.

This clone was found a few times. V gene TRBV9 combines with J gene TRBJ1-1; 7 nucleotides agree with TRBD1. CDR1 SGDLS and CDR2 YYNGEE come from the germline V gene. CDR3 size: 14 residues. Trimming removed 6 bases from V and 3 bases from J; junction bases left unmatched: 8. The CDR3 here is CASTDSGGDTEAFF. The CDR3 DNA sequence: TGTGCCAGCACCGACTCAGGGGGGGACACTGAAGCTTTCTTT.

This chain uses TRBV9 with TRBJ2-5, with TRBD1 matching 9 bases. This CDR3 is built from 15 residues. Germline CDR1 and CDR2: SGDLS and YYNGEE. V shed 2 bases, J shed 4 bases, and the junction held 6 bases outside the gene matches. The DNA for the CDR3 is TGTGCCAGCAGCGTCTCGACAGGGGGTGGAGAGACCCAGTACTTC. Amino acid sequence: CASSVSTGGGETQYF.